This T cell receptor (beta chain) derives from a study of blood T cell repertoires in COVID-19. The wider study: Samples representing acute and convalescent COVID-19 were sourced from the United States, Italy and Spain. In each case, the material was cDNA or gDNA derived from T cells, B-cell-depleted T cells, or PBMCs.

Original analysis: Estimation of nucleated cell counts relied on the amplification of reference gene primers. Assay used: immunoSEQ multiplex PCR; TCRdb lists only in-frame clones, some missing. V and J calls and clone size are as listed in that table; D and trimming were resolved from the DNA. The sample lists roughly 340,000 clones; around 91% were seen once. This receptor was obtained from a woman under 30 who had recovered from COVID-19. The sample taken for sequencing was peripheral blood.

The CDR3 DNA sequence: TGTGCCAGCAGCTTTAATGCGGGACACCAAGAGACCCAGTACTTC. This gives the protein CASSFNAGHQETQYF. The chain joins TRBV7-2 to TRBJ2-5; D is perhaps TRBD2 (6 bases). Trimming took off 3 bases at V and 0 bases at J, with 11 bases between the two ends. The CDR3 spans 15 residues. Germline V lookup: CDR1 SGHTA, CDR2 FQGNSA.